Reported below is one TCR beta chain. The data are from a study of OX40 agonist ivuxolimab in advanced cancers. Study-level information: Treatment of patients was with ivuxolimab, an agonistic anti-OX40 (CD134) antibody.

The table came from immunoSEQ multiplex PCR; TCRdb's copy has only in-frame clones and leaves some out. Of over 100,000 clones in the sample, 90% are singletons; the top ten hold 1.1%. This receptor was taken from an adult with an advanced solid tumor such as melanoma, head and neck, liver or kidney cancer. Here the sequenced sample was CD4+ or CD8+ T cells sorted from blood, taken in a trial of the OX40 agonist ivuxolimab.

In DNA form, the CDR3 reads TGTGCCAGCAGGGACCTTACATCGTCCGAGCAGTACTTC. It translates to CASRDLTSSEQYF. The chain carries TRBV2 and TRBJ2-7; unclear D gene. The CDR3 runs to 13 residues. Trimming pared 6 bases from V and 6 bases from J, leaving 15 bases between. Germline-derived CDR1 and CDR2 are SNHLY and FYNNEI.